The 31 T cell receptor beta chains given below trace back to one sample, sequenced in a study of breast tumors, draining lymph nodes, adjacent tissues. Axillary draining lymph nodes of breast cancer patients supplied the node samples. TCRdb independently ran MiXCR on the multiplex PCR reads; one entry per CDR3 protein. The profile shows about 230,000 distinct CDR3 sequences, about 30% of them singletons. The sample consisted of axillary lymph node tissue. The source of these receptors is a female donor with breast cancer. Some clones in this sample may be carry-over from other donors' samples.

This clonotype was seen many times. This rearrangement joins TRBV20-1 to TRBJ2-1; 14 bases fit TRBD2. In germline, CDR1 is DFQATT, CDR2 SNEGSKA (reference sequence). There are 14 residues in the CDR3. V gave up 5 bases and J gave up 12 bases; unmatched junction bases: 9. The CDR3 nucleotides are TGCAGTGCTCGACTAGCGGGAGGGCCGGCCGGGCAGTTCTTC. Translation gives CSARLAGGPAGQFF.

At least ten counts were recorded for this clonotype. The genes are TRBV6-5 and TRBJ2-2; no reliable D call. The germline CDR1 and CDR2 sequences are MNHEY and SVGAGI. Deletions cut 3 bases from V and 6 bases from J, with 5 bases between. The CDR3 contains 12 residues. In DNA, the CDR3 is TGTGCCAGCAGTTATGGTGCCGGGGAGCTGTTTTTT. It encodes CASSYGAGELFF.

As concerns this clonotype: This may be a read error: a much more frequent sequence differs by one nucleotide. J is TRBJ2-5 and V is TRBV5-6; 7 bases are a match to TRBD2. The CDR3 runs to 18 residues. Trimming cost V 5 bases and J 2 bases; bases outside gene matches: 18. Looked up from germline, CDR1 is SGHDT and CDR2 is YYEEEE. CDR3 in amino acids: CASSYPTAASGVQETQYF. DNA of the CDR3: TGTGCCAGCAGTTATCCGACAGCGGCTAGCGGAGTTCAAGAGACCCAGTACTTC.

The sample holds many counts of this clonotype. The chain is built from TRBV5-8 and TRBJ2-3; 11 nucleotides agree with TRBD2. This CDR3 is 16 amino acids long. Germline CDR1 is SGHTS and CDR2 is YDEGEE. The trim removed 0 bases at V and 0 bases at J, leaving 0 bases unmatched. In nucleotides, the CDR3 is TGTGCCAGCAGCTTGGGACTAGCGGGGAGCACAGATACGCAGTATTTT. Its protein product is CASSLGLAGSTDTQYF.

This clonotype was seen ten or more times. The chain employs TRBV29-1 and TRBJ2-5, with D unclear. There are 11 residues in the CDR3. Trimming pared 3 bases from V and 2 bases from J, leaving 4 bases between. The V gene's germline CDR1 is SQVTM and CDR2 ANQGSEA. The CDR3 sequence is CSVDPQETQYF. The CDR3 nucleotides read TGCAGCGTTGACCCGCAAGAGACCCAGTACTTC.

Details on this clonotype: A much bigger clone sits one base away, suggesting this may be a read error. V usage is TRBV20-1 and J usage is TRBJ2-1, with D possibly being TRBD1 or TRBD2 (5 bases each). The germline V and J ends were trimmed by 2 bases and 9 bases, with 17 bases remaining between them. This CDR3 comprises 14 residues. CDR1 and CDR2 (germline): DFQATT, SNEGSKA (reference sequence). Here the CDR3 reads CSARLRDPWAEQFF. The CDR3 DNA reads as TGCAGTGCTAGACTCCGGGACCCCTGGGCTGAGCAGTTCTTC.

About this clonotype: Since a much larger clone is just one base distant, this may be a read error. The chain employs TRBV5-1 and TRBJ2-4, with 8 bases identical to TRBD2. V lost 5 bases to trimming and J lost 7 bases; unmatched junction nucleotides: 11. The CDR3 is 15 residues long. Germline-derived CDR1 and CDR2 are SGHRS and YFSETQ. The CDR3 here is CASSSGGAVNNIQYF. The CDR3 region has the DNA TGCGCCAGCAGTTCCGGGGGGGCCGTCAACAACATTCAGTACTTC.

About this clonotype itself: A read error may be the cause here, since a much bigger clone is one base away. The rearrangement joins TRBV6-2 or TRBV6-3 to TRBJ2-1; the match to TRBD1 covers 11 bases. Looked up from germline, CDR1 is MNHEY and CDR2 is SVGEGT. The CDR3 is 15 residues long. As DNA, the CDR3 is TGTGCCAGCAGTTACGGACAGGGGGCTCACAATGAGCAGCTCTTC. It is translated as CASSYGQGAHNEQLF.

Notes on this clonotype: Germline is not matched at one junction end, which may reflect a read error. V gene TRBV3-1 combines with J gene TRBJ2-5; D is uncertain. The CDR3 spans 11 residues. Germline lookup yields CDR1 LGHDT and CDR2 YNNKEL (reference sequence). The CDR3, as DNA: TGTGCCAGCAACCAAGTGGAGACCCAGTACTTC. This codes for CASNQVETQYF.

This clonotype occurred many times. This rearrangement joins TRBV6-6 to TRBJ1-5, with TRBD1 as a possible D gene (5 bases). CDR1 is MNHNY and CDR2 is SVGAGI in the germline V gene (reference sequence). This CDR3 spans 14 amino acids. Trimming took off 5 bases at V and 5 bases at J, with 13 bases between the two ends. In DNA form, the CDR3 reads TGTGCCAGCAGTCACGGGACGCGGGATCAGCCCCAGCATTTT. Protein: CASSHGTRDQPQHF.

This clonotype was detected many times. The genes are TRBV20-1 and TRBJ2-5, with 9 bases fitting TRBD2. V dropped 4 bases and J dropped 3; count of bases not matched to a gene: 3. Germline V CDR1 and CDR2: DFQATT, SNEGSKA (reference sequence). This CDR3 region has 13 residues. CDR3: CSAIGLAKETQYF. Written as DNA, the CDR3 is TGCAGTGCTATAGGACTAGCGAAAGAGACCCAGTACTTC.

Remarks on this clonotype: One junction end disagrees with the germline gene, perhaps due to a read error. This chain uses TRBV9 with TRBJ2-3, with a tentative D call TRBD2 (5 bases). CDR3 length: 14 residues. Germline CDR1 SGDLS, CDR2 YYNGEE. DNA for the CDR3: TGTGCCAGCAGCGTAGGGACTCTTTCTGTGCCGCAGTCCTTT. It translates to CASSVGTLSVPQSF.

A word on this clonotype: This sequence may be a read error, since a much larger clone differs from it by one base. The chain is built from TRBV5-5 and TRBJ2-1, with 11 nucleotides matching TRBD2. The germline CDR1 and CDR2 sequences are SGHKS and YYEKEE (reference sequence). Unmatched junction bases numbered 16, after V lost 10 bases and J lost 10 bases. The CDR3 runs 15 residues. CDR3: CAPRGLAAAQWEQFF. CDR3 bases: TGTGCCCCAAGGGGACTAGCGGCAGCTCAGTGGGAGCAGTTCTTC.

This clonotype was detected many times. Written as DNA, the CDR3 is TGTGCCAGCAGTTTGGCTGTTGAAAAACTGTTTTTT. Amino acids: CASSLAVEKLFF. The chain employs TRBV6-1 and TRBJ1-4; no reliable D call. The CDR3 has 12 residues. CDR1 and CDR2 from the germline V gene are MNHNS and SASEGT. V was shortened by 5 bases and J by 7 bases, with 8 bases between the two germline ends.

The table lists this clonotype with many counts. The gene calls are TRBV5-1 and TRBJ2-3, with TRBD2 matching 7 bases. The CDR3 sequence is 14 residues long. Germline CDR1 is SGHRS and CDR2 is YFSETQ. V lost 4 bases to trimming and J lost 2 bases; unmatched junction nucleotides: 4. In DNA, the CDR3 is TGCGCCAGCAGCGGTGGGGGGGACACAGATACGCAGTATTTT. Translated: CASSGGGDTDTQYF.

The sample holds many counts of this clonotype. This chain links TRBV2 with TRBJ1-4; no reliable D call. The CDR3 totals 11 residues. The V gene lost 6 bases and the J gene lost 8 bases, with 7 bases spanning the gap. Germline V gene sequence: CDR1 SNHLY, CDR2 FYNNEI. CDR3 bases: TGTGCCAGCAGAAGCTCGGAAAAACTGTTTTTT. Its protein is CASRSSEKLFF. Variable domain in full (rest from reference TRBV2 and TRBJ1-4): EPEVTQTPSHQVTQMGQEVILRCVPISNHLYFYWYRQILGQKVEFLVSFYNNEISEKSEIFDDQFSVERPDGSNFTLKIRSTKLEDSAMYFCASRSSEKLFFGSGTQLSVL.

This clonotype was counted a single time. This chain connects TRBV15 to TRBJ2-2; D is perhaps TRBD2 (5 bases). Per the germline V gene, CDR1 is LNHNV and CDR2 is YYDKDF (reference sequence). V shed 5 bases and J shed 3 bases, with 19 bases lying between them. The CDR3 sequence is 17 residues long. In nucleotides, the CDR3 is TGTGCCACCAGCCCTAAGTGGGATAGCGCCTACACCGGGGAGCTGTTTTTT. It codes for CATSPKWDSAYTGELFF.

Ten or more counts support this clonotype. The chain recombines TRBV5-1 with TRBJ2-1, with 7 bases that match TRBD1. V gave up 4 bases and J gave up 2 bases; unmatched junction bases: 9. Germline CDR1 SGHRS, CDR2 YFSETQ. This CDR3 has 16 amino acids. The CDR3 loop reads CASSDPGQPAYNEQFF. The CDR3 nucleotides read TGCGCCAGCAGCGACCCGGGACAGCCTGCCTACAATGAGCAGTTCTTC. The complete variable domain, with remaining parts taken from reference TRBV5-1 and TRBJ2-1, reads KAGVTQTPRYLIKTRGQQVTLSCSPISGHRSVSWYQQTPGQGLQFLFEYFSETQRNKGNFPGRFSGRQFSNSRSEMNVSTLELGDSALYLCASSDPGQPAYNEQFFGPGTRLTVL.

Details on this clonotype: Given the absence of the conserved phenylalanine or tryptophan at the CDR3 end, a read error is likely. It is unclear where the CDR3 begins or ends on the DNA, so no DNA is shown, and the CDR3 is as TCRdb lists it. The gene calls are TRBV6-6 and TRBJ1-5; TRBD1, as called in the table, went unchecked against the DNA. Germline V gene sequence: CDR1 MNHNY, CDR2 SVGAGI (reference sequence). The CDR3 is 8 residues long, ends included. This CDR3 is CASSYGQG.

This clonotype was seen at least ten times. The chain joins TRBV9 to TRBJ2-1; TRBD2 is a possible D gene (6 bases). CDR1 is SGDLS and CDR2 is YYNGEE in the germline V gene. The ends were cut back, 2 bases at V and 9 bases at J, with 9 bases in the middle. The CDR3 runs 12 residues. CDR3 DNA: TGTGCCAGCAGCGTTGGCGGGATTGAGCAGTTCTTC. This encodes CASSVGGIEQFF.

This clonotype has ten or more counts. The chain recombines TRBV7-3 with TRBJ2-1; possibly TRBD2 for D (6 bases). Trimming left V 3 bases short and J 7 bases short, with 16 bases between. CDR1 is SGHTA and CDR2 is FQGTGA in the germline V gene. The CDR3 is 15 amino acids. The CDR3: CASSFGGPSSNEQFF. The CDR3 DNA sequence: TGTGCCAGCAGCTTCGGAGGGCCCTCGAGTAATGAGCAGTTCTTC.

This clonotype was observed many times. The chain has TRBV7-9 and TRBJ1-4, with 10 bases fitting TRBD1. Germline V lookup: CDR1 SEHNR, CDR2 FQNEAQ (reference sequence). This CDR3 region has 14 residues. Trimming took 6 bases from V and 5 from J; bases not matched to a gene: 3. CDR3 in amino acids: CASSRGQGNEKLFF. The CDR3 DNA is TGTGCCAGCAGTCGGGGACAGGGGAATGAAAAACTGTTTTTT.

This clonotype was counted many times. The chain has TRBV20-1 and TRBJ1-6, with 7 bases lining up with TRBD1. V shed 2 bases and J 5 bases; nucleotides not matched to a gene: 9. The CDR3 sequence is 16 residues long. Germline CDR1 DFQATT, CDR2 SNEGSKA (reference sequence). CDR3 nucleotides: TGCAGTGCTAGAAACCCCGGGACAGCCAATAATTCACCCCTCCACTTT. Translated, it gives CSARNPGTANNSPLHF.

This clonotype was seen at least ten times. The chain couples TRBV18 to TRBJ2-7, with 10 bases aligning to TRBD1. There are 13 residues in the CDR3. Germline V gene sequence: CDR1 KGHSH, CDR2 LQKENI. Trimming at V came to 6 bases and at J to 5 bases, leaving 4 bases not matched to a gene. This chain's CDR3 is CASSAGTGDEQYF. In nucleotides, the CDR3 is TGTGCCAGCTCGGCCGGGACAGGGGACGAGCAGTACTTC.

This clonotype has a count of ten or more. The chain recombines TRBV12-3 or TRBV12-4 with TRBJ2-5, with 8 bases that match TRBD2. The CDR3 loop spans 17 amino acids. J gave up 5 bases and V 6 bases, and 17 bases lay outside the gene matches. The CDR3 loop reads CASRGVLAGGHVETQYF. The DNA for the CDR3 is TGTGCCAGCAGGGGGGTTCTGGCGGGAGGTCATGTGGAGACCCAGTACTTC.

This clonotype has at least ten counts. The chain joins TRBV11-3 to TRBJ2-7; D remains unclear. Between the trimmed V and J ends, which lost 2 bases and 0 bases, there was a span of 14 bases. Germline values: CDR1 SGHNT, CDR2 YENEEA. The CDR3 runs 16 residues. The CDR3 nucleotides read TGTGCCAGCAGCTTAATTAGCAGGACGATCTCCTACGAGCAGTACTTC. It encodes CASSLISRTISYEQYF.

At least ten counts were recorded for this clonotype. The V call is TRBV20-1, the J call TRBJ2-5; D gene uncertain. The ends were cut back, 3 bases at V and 13 bases at J, with 15 bases in the middle. CDR3 length equals 11 residues. The germline V gene has CDR1 DFQATT and CDR2 SNEGSKA (reference sequence). The CDR3 reads CSARSETLAYF. The CDR3, as DNA: TGCAGTGCTAGGAGTGAGACGCTGGCGTACTTC.

This clonotype showed up many times. This chain joins TRBV4-3 and TRBJ1-2, with 7 bases aligning to TRBD1. The trim removed 4 bases at V and 8 bases at J, leaving 10 bases unmatched. This CDR3 region has 14 residues. Germline V gene lookup returns CDR1 LGHNA and CDR2 YSLEER. In DNA form, the CDR3 reads TGCGCCAGCAGCCCCATGGTGGGACAGTACGGCTACACCTTC. Amino acid sequence: CASSPMVGQYGYTF.

For the CDR3, the DNA is TGTGCCAGCAGGAGACTAGCGGGAGGCCGAGATACGCAGTATTTT. Translated: CASRRLAGGRDTQYF. The chain employs TRBV2 and TRBJ2-3, with TRBD2 identical over 13 bases. CDR3 length: 15 amino acids. Germline values: CDR1 SNHLY, CDR2 FYNNEI. V was pared by 6 bases and J by 5 bases, with 5 bases of the junction left unmatched.

This clonotype was seen repeatedly, ten times or more. The CDR3 reads CASQTLAGFYEQYF. The CDR3 DNA sequence: TGTGCCAGCCAGACACTAGCGGGATTCTACGAGCAGTACTTC. This sequence joins TRBV11-2 and TRBJ2-7, with 10 bases lining up with TRBD2. Germline trimming cut 8 bases from V and 3 bases from J; bases unmatched to any gene: 7. CDR1 and CDR2 (germline): SGHAT, FQNNGV. The CDR3 totals 14 residues.

The rearrangement uses TRBV28 and TRBJ2-1, with 10 bases matching TRBD2. This CDR3 comprises 15 residues. Germline V gene lookup returns CDR1 MDHEN and CDR2 SYDVKM. Trimming at V came to 3 bases and at J to 4 bases, leaving 3 bases not matched to a gene. CDR3 loop: CASSLGTSAYNEQFF. For the CDR3, the DNA is TGTGCCAGCAGTTTGGGGACTAGCGCGTACAATGAGCAGTTCTTC.